Described below is a single T cell receptor (beta chain) sequence and its context. Its matching antigen is unknown. This entry comes from a study of T cell repertoires in cytomegalovirus infection. Study overall: Selected CMV epitopes included recently identified HLA-C-restricted ones as well as well-studied HLA-B-restricted ones.

In TCRdb, the reads were re-called with MiXCR into one record per CDR3 protein. The repertoire holds about 770,000 distinct CDR3 sequences, with 25% to 30% as singletons. This CDR3 region has 14 residues. CDR1 and CDR2 from the germline V gene are SEHNR and FQNEAQ (reference sequence). Trimming removed 7 bases from V and 3 bases from J, with 15 bases in between. The V gene is TRBV7-9, the J gene TRBJ2-5; perhaps TRBD2 as D (6 bases). Sequencing used cultured CD8+ T cells from PBMCs, obtained from culture after CMV antigen stimulation. This sequence was found in a human donor in good health (CMV status not recorded). Some clones in this sample may be carry-over from other donors' samples. The CDR3 coding sequence is TGTGCCAGCACCATACCCGGGGGTGAAGAGACCCAGTACTTC. It encodes CASTIPGGEETQYF.